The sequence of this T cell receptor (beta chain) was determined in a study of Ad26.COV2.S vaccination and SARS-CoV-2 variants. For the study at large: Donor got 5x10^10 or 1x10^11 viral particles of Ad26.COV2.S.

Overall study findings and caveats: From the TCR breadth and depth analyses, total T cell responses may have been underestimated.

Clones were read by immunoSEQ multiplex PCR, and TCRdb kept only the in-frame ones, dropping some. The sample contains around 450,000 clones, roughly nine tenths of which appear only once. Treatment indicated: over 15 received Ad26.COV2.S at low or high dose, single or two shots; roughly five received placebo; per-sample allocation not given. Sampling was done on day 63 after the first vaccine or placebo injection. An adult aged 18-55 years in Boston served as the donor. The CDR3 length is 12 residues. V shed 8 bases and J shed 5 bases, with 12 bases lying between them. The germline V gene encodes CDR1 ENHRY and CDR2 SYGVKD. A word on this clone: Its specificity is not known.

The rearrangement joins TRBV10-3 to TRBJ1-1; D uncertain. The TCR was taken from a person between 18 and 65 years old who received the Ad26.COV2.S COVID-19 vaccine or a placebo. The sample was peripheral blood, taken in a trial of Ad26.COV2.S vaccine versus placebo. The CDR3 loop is CAIGITGTEAFF. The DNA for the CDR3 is TGTGCCATCGGTATCACCGGAACTGAAGCTTTCTTT.